The TCR beta chain described here comes from a study of blood T cells in healthy people across ages. The study, taken as a whole, reports: Per million T cells, TCR beta diversity dropped roughly linearly as age increased. Strongly correlated with naive T cell percentage was TCR beta diversity.

The CDR3 has 15 residues. Germline V lookup: CDR1 LGHDT, CDR2 YNNKEL (reference sequence). V was trimmed by 4 bases and J by 7 bases, leaving 17 bases between them. Of note for this clonotype: Its antigen remains unidentified.

A second PCR of 7 to 11 cycles used a sample-barcoded 5' primer and a J-beta primer mix. TCRdb re-called the 5' RACE reads with MiXCR, one entry per CDR3 protein. The sample shows 1.8 million or so distinct CDR3 sequences, around 42% of them seen only once. This TCR was sampled from a human donor in good health. This chain connects TRBV3-1 to TRBJ2-1; D remains unclear. The sequenced material came from blood. The CDR3 loop reads CASSPRWTVWNEQFF. The CDR3 DNA reads TGTGCCAGCAGCCCAAGATGGACCGTTTGGAATGAGCAGTTCTTC.